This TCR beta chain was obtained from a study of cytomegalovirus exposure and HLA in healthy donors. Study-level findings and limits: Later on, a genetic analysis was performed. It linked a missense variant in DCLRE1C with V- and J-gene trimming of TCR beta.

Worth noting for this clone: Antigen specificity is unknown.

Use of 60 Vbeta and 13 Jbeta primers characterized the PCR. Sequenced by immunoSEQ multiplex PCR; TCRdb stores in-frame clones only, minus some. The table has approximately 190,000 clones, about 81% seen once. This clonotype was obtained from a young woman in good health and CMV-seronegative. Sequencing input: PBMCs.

CDR3 residues: CASSLEGRRAKNIQYF. The CDR3 nucleotides are TGTGCCAGCAGCTTGGAAGGGAGGAGAGCCAAAAACATTCAGTACTTC. The rearrangement joins TRBV5-4 to TRBJ2-4; D possibly corresponds to TRBD2 (6 bases). CDR1 is SGHNT and CDR2 is YYREEE in the germline V gene (reference sequence). The CDR3 runs 16 residues. Trimming pared 0 bases from V and 0 bases from J, leaving 10 bases between.